One sample yielded the 3 T cell receptor beta chains listed below, sequenced in a study of blood T cell repertoires in COVID-19. The table came from immunoSEQ multiplex PCR; TCRdb's copy has only in-frame clones and leaves some out. Found here are about 140,000 clones, roughly 81% of them singletons; the top ten hold about 3.4%. The sequenced material came from PBMCs or T cells enriched from blood (not recorded which). These receptors were collected from a woman aged 50 to 60 with acute COVID-19.

This chain uses TRBV7-8 with TRBJ1-2; D unclear. V was pared by 2 bases and J by 8 bases, with 12 bases between. Germline CDR1 SGHVS, CDR2 FQNEAQ. The CDR3 covers 13 residues. CDR3 nucleotide sequence: TGTGCCAGCAGCTTATTTCCTCGCGGCGGCTACACCTTC. This sequence encodes CASSLFPRGGYTF.

The V gene is TRBV4-2, the J gene TRBJ2-2; TRBD2 matches at 8 bases. CDR1 is LGHNA and CDR2 is YNFKEQ in the germline V gene. The ends lost 4 bases at V and 3 bases at J; junction bases unmatched: 13. This CDR3 is built from 18 residues. In nucleotides, the CDR3 is TGTGCCAGCAGCCCCCGGGGGGCGGGAGGAGCGGACACCGGGGAGCTGTTTTTT. Its translation: CASSPRGAGGADTGELFF.

The sample holds one count of this clone. The chain joins TRBV7-2 to TRBJ1-2, with TRBD1 matching over 9 bases. Germline CDR1 and CDR2: SGHTA and FQGNSA. CDR3 size: 15 residues. The ends lost 5 bases at V and 8 bases at J; junction bases unmatched: 12. The CDR3 DNA reads as TGTGCCAGCAGCCTTGGGACAGGGTGGAATGTAGGCTACACCTTC. This encodes CASSLGTGWNVGYTF.